This TCR beta chain was captured by sequencing in a study of T cells in Graves' hyperthyroidism and ophthalmopathy. Study-level results: Most thyroid clonotypes that were expanded above 0.001 also turned up in blood.

This clonotype has ten or more counts. Its antigen remains unknown. This CDR3 comprises 15 residues. V gave up 1 base and J gave up 5 bases, with 12 bases separating them. The germline gives CDR1 SGHTA, CDR2 FQGTGA. TCR beta CDR3 region amplification was performed from RNA transcripts. Initially, a first-round RT-PCR of the TCR CDR3 employed the HTBI primer set. TCRdb recomputed calls from the multiplex PCR reads with MiXCR, one row per CDR3 protein. This table has a few hundred thousand distinct CDR3 sequences, 15% to 17% appearing once. This sequence was found in a woman in her 30s with Graves' hyperthyroidism. The rearrangement joins TRBV7-3 to TRBJ2-1; D is perhaps TRBD1 (5 bases). Sequencing used blood. Here the CDR3 DNA reads TGTGCCAGCAGCTTAAGCCTAGGGGCTCACAATGAGCAGTTCTTC. It encodes CASSLSLGAHNEQFF.